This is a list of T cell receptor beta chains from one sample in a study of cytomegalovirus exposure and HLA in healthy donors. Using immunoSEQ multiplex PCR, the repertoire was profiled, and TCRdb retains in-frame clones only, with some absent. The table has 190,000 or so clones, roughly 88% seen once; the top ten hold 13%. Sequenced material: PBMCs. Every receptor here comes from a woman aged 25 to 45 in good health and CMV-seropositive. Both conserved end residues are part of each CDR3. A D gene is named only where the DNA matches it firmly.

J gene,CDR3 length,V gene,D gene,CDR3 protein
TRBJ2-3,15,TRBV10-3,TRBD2,CAISETSGYTDTQYF
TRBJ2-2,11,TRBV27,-,CASYSAGELFF
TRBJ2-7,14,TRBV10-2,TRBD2,CASSTSGRAYEQYF
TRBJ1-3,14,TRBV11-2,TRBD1,CASSYGQVGNTIYF
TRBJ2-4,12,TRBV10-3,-,CAISGTENIQYF
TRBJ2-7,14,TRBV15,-,CATSIGAGSYEQYF
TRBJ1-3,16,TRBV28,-,CASSLVRGGGEDTIYF
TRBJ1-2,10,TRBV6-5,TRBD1,CASRGGQPTF
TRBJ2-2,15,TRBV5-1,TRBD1,CASSPTGANTGELFF
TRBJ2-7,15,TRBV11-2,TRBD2,CASSFSLAGGNEQYF